Detailed here is one TCR beta chain. What it binds is not known. TCRdb's copy holds only in-frame clones and misses some; the assay was immunoSEQ multiplex PCR. There are 2,500,000 or so clones in the sample; 80% to 95% occur only once, and about 0.38% lies in the top ten. The data derive from a study of shared clonotypes between healthy human individuals. Overall study findings and caveats: The study generally estimated greater richness for naive than memory subsets. Generation probability values for non-shared clonotypes were lower than those for clonotypes shared by all four donors. The expectation was that sequencing depth would affect clonotype sharing among donors.

In the CD4+ fraction, cells were divided into CD45RA+ naive and CD45RA-negative memory subsets. CDR1 and CDR2 (germline): SGHTA, FQGTGA. CDR3 length: 12 amino acids. V lost 3 bases to trimming and J lost 2 bases, with 5 bases between them. The sequencing sample was made of naive CD4+ T cells from PBMCs. Subset meaning: CD45RA+ positively selected. The chain combines TRBV7-3 with TRBJ2-7; D is ambiguous. The clonotype comes from a man younger than 30 in good health. Some clones in this sample may be carry-over from other donors' samples. CDR3 sequence: CASSLWPYEQYF. The CDR3 DNA sequence: TGTGCCAGCAGCTTGTGGCCCTACGAGCAGTACTTC.